This T cell receptor beta chain emerged from a study of spatial heterogeneity in lung cancer. This CDR3 region has 10 residues. CDR1 SGHTA and CDR2 FQGNSA come from the germline V gene. Between the trimmed V and J ends, which lost 1 base and 7 bases, there was a span of 1 base. This sample's time point: sample taken at primary tumor resection. Extraction of whole RNA from tumor, nontumor lung or frozen PBMC preceded unsorted sequencing. TCRdb fed the 5' RACE reads into MiXCR, producing one record per CDR3 protein. The sample includes about 75,000 distinct CDR3 sequences, 13% of them seen just once. This TCR was sampled from a male donor with early-stage non-small cell lung cancer. This chain joins TRBV7-2 and TRBJ2-5, with D unresolved. Sequencing used PBMCs, obtained at surgery. DNA of the CDR3: TGTGCCAGCAGCTTAGGGACCCAGTACTTC. Its translation: CASSLGTQYF.